Listed below are T cell receptor beta chains from one sample, sequenced in a study of shared clonotypes between healthy human individuals. The data were produced by immunoSEQ multiplex PCR, yet TCRdb's version contains in-frame clones alone and is incomplete. The table records 2.5 million or so clones, over 85% of them present only once. The sequencing input was naive CD4+ T cells sorted from blood. The origin of the receptors is a man aged 18 to 29 in good health. Each CDR3 is given with its conserved first and last residue. Each record gives: D gene, clone size, V gene, J gene, CDR3 protein, CDR3 DNA. A D gene is named only where the DNA matches it firmly. Rows may omit the clone size; those that give it use once, few, many or a size class.

>-|-|TRBV5-1|TRBJ1-1
CASSSHPRGGTEAFF
TGCGCCAGCAGCTCCCACCCCCGTGGGGGGACTGAAGCTTTCTTT
>TRBD1|-|TRBV5-1|TRBJ2-7
CASTPGGTGSYEQYF
TGCGCCAGCACGCCTGGAGGGACAGGGTCCTACGAGCAGTACTTC
>-|-|TRBV29-1|TRBJ1-1
CSVEPSQGFLMNTEAFF
TGCAGCGTTGAGCCCTCACAGGGTTTTTTGATGAACACTGAAGCTTTCTTT
>-|few|TRBV11-2|TRBJ1-1
CASSLDRAAEAFF
TGTGCCAGCAGCTTAGACAGGGCAGCTGAAGCTTTCTTT
>TRBD1|-|TRBV7-9|TRBJ1-4
CASSSQGQGRKLFF
TGTGCCAGCAGCTCCCAGGGACAGGGTCGGAAACTGTTTTTT
>-|-|TRBV5-4|TRBJ2-3
CASSQTRNTDTQYF
TGTGCCAGCAGCCAAACACGTAACACCGATACGCAGTATTTT
>-|-|TRBV5-1|TRBJ1-3
CASSGRDGSSGNTIYF
TGCGCCAGCTCGGGACGGGACGGAAGCTCTGGAAACACCATATATTTT
>-|-|TRBV7-9|TRBJ1-1
CASSLPAGRAFF
TGTGCCAGCAGCTTACCCGCAGGGAGGGCTTTCTTT
>-|-|TRBV4-3|TRBJ2-7
CASSQDRARGDEQYF
TGCGCCAGCAGCCAAGATCGGGCAAGGGGCGACGAGCAGTACTTC
>TRBD1|few|TRBV29-1|TRBJ2-1
CSVRQGAAHEQFF
TGCAGCGTCCGACAGGGGGCGGCACATGAGCAGTTCTTC
>-|few|TRBV10-1|TRBJ1-1
CASSVAGGNTEAFF
TGCGCCAGCAGTGTGGCCGGGGGGAACACTGAAGCTTTCTTT
>-|-|TRBV2|TRBJ1-1
CASSEAATLNTEAFF
TGTGCCAGCAGTGAAGCTGCGACACTGAACACTGAAGCTTTCTTT
>-|-|TRBV5-8|TRBJ2-7
CASSLGSSSYEQYF
TGTGCCAGCAGCTTGGGCTCAAGCTCCTACGAGCAGTACTTC
>-|-|TRBV2|TRBJ1-4
CASSPVFQGTNEKLFF
TGTGCCAGCAGTCCCGTTTTTCAGGGAACTAATGAAAAACTGTTTTTT
>-|-|TRBV7-9|TRBJ2-7
CASSLDRGIGTRESRQYF
TGTGCCAGCAGCTTAGACCGCGGAATCGGGACGAGAGAGTCCCGGCAGTACTTC
>-|-|TRBV5-1|TRBJ1-6
CASSLNRGYNSPLHF
TGCGCCAGCAGCCTTAATCGGGGTTATAATTCACCCCTCCACTTT
>-|-|TRBV2|TRBJ1-1
CASSRGLNTEAFF
TGTGCCAGCTCCCGGGGCTTAAACACTGAAGCTTTCTTT
>TRBD1|-|TRBV19|TRBJ1-5
CASSADRGYSNQPQHF
TGTGCCAGTAGTGCGGACAGGGGTTATAGCAATCAGCCCCAGCATTTT
>-|once|TRBV30|TRBJ2-1
CAWSRRQTNEQFF
TGTGCCTGGAGTAGGAGACAGACCAATGAGCAGTTCTTC
>-|-|TRBV18|TRBJ2-6
CASSPPVADSGANVLTF
TGTGCCAGCTCACCTCCTGTGGCTGACTCTGGGGCCAACGTCCTGACTTTC
>TRBD1|-|TRBV27|TRBJ2-7
CASSLLAGGEQYF
TGTGCCAGCAGTTTATTGGCAGGGGGCGAGCAGTACTTC
>TRBD1|-|TRBV5-1|TRBJ2-5
CASSRDSGQETQYF
TGCGCCAGCAGCCGGGACAGTGGACAAGAGACCCAGTACTTC
>-|few|TRBV28|TRBJ2-7
CATGIKQGTYEQYF
TGTGCCACCGGGATTAAACAGGGAACGTACGAGCAGTACTTC
>-|-|TRBV10-2|TRBJ2-3
CASILTTDTQYF
TGCGCCAGCATTCTCACCACAGATACGCAGTATTTT
>TRBD2|-|TRBV19|TRBJ2-7
CASMGTSSPEQYF
TGTGCCAGTATGGGGACTAGCAGCCCCGAGCAGTACTTC
>-|-|TRBV28|TRBJ1-2
CASSPDLNYGYTF
TGTGCCAGCAGCCCCGACTTAAACTATGGCTACACCTTC
>-|-|TRBV11-2|TRBJ1-1
CASSLEGNVNTEAFF
TGTGCCAGCAGCTTAGAAGGGAATGTGAACACTGAAGCTTTCTTT
>-|few|TRBV10-3|TRBJ1-3
CAISPPGGNTIYF
TGTGCCATCAGTCCGCCCGGCGGAAACACCATATATTTT
>-|-|TRBV28|TRBJ1-4
CASSLWAGNEKLFF
TGTGCCAGCAGTTTATGGGCAGGGAATGAAAAACTGTTTTTT
>-|once|TRBV5-8|TRBJ2-4
CASSSGPLRGDIQYF
TGTGCCAGCAGCTCGGGACCCCTAAGGGGAGACATTCAGTACTTC
>-|-|TRBV10-3|TRBJ2-7
CAISESIGGRSSYEQYF
TGTGCCATCAGTGAGTCGATTGGGGGACGAAGCTCCTACGAGCAGTACTTC
>TRBD1|-|TRBV4-1|TRBJ1-6
CASSQVDRDSPLHF
TGCGCCAGCAGTCAAGTAGACAGGGACTCACCCCTCCACTTT
>-|-|TRBV9|TRBJ1-1
CASSVDPGTEAFF
TGTGCCAGCAGCGTAGACCCAGGGACTGAAGCTTTCTTT
>TRBD1|-|TRBV7-2|TRBJ1-1
CASSTRQGRNTEAFF
TGTGCCAGCAGCACCCGACAGGGGAGAAACACTGAAGCTTTCTTT
>TRBD2|-|TRBV6-1|TRBJ2-3
CASSVTSVGADTQYF
TGTGCCAGCAGTGTAACTAGCGTGGGGGCAGATACGCAGTATTTT